These 7 T cell receptor beta chains originate from one sample sequenced in a study of blood T cells in healthy people across ages. For the second PCR, which ran for roughly 6 to 12 cycles, a sample-barcoded 5' primer and a J-beta primer mix were used. Via MiXCR, TCRdb re-called the 5' RACE reads, giving one row per CDR3 protein. The sample records roughly 1.9 million distinct CDR3 sequences, more than 35% being singletons. Sequencing input: blood. These receptor sequences come from a human donor in good health.

V gene TRBV7-9 combines with J gene TRBJ2-5; D is unresolved. The CDR3 loop spans 15 amino acids. Germline lookup yields CDR1 SEHNR and CDR2 FQNEAQ (reference sequence). Trimming took 2 bases from V and 4 from J, leaving 14 bases between them. The DNA of the CDR3 is TGTGCCAGCAGCTTAATGATCGCGATTCGAGAGACCCAGTACTTC. Its protein is CASSLMIAIRETQYF.

The V gene is TRBV28, the J gene TRBJ2-4; the match to TRBD1 covers 10 bases. The CDR3 contains 15 residues. Germline V gene sequence: CDR1 MDHEN, CDR2 SYDVKM. With 5 bases clipped from V and 6 bases from J, the junction kept 7 bases outside the gene matches. The CDR3 DNA is TGTGCCAGCAGTGGACAGGGGGAAGATAGAAACATTCAGTACTTC. Translation: CASSGQGEDRNIQYF.

The chain links TRBV3-1 to TRBJ1-2, with D possibly matching TRBD1 (5 bases). Germline loops: CDR1 LGHDT, CDR2 YNNKEL (reference sequence). V was trimmed by 4 bases and J by 0 bases, leaving 15 bases between them. CDR3 length equals 16 residues. The DNA for the CDR3 is TGTGCCAGCAGCCCACTCTCAGGGATGACTAACTATGGCTACACCTTC. Its protein is CASSPLSGMTNYGYTF.

The genes are TRBV25-1 and TRBJ2-5; D is unclear. CDR1 MGHDK and CDR2 SYGVNS come from the germline V gene. V was shortened by 3 bases and J by 5 bases, with 10 bases between the two germline ends. The CDR3 loop spans 13 amino acids. CDR3 protein: CASSDTPRETQYF. The CDR3 DNA follows: TGTGCCAGCAGTGACACCCCAAGGGAGACCCAGTACTTC.

This clonotype was observed a handful of times. The rearrangement links TRBV12-3 or TRBV12-4 to TRBJ2-1; D gene uncertain. CDR3 length: 16 amino acids. V was cut by 6 bases and J by 4 bases, with 19 bases left in between. Here the CDR3 DNA reads TGTGCCAGCAGGACGTTACTCGATCAACCTTACAATGAGCAGTTCTTC. Encoded protein: CASRTLLDQPYNEQFF.

The chain joins TRBV20-1 to TRBJ2-3; the D gene is possibly TRBD1 (6 bases). This CDR3 is 14 amino acids long. The germline V gene encodes CDR1 DFQATT and CDR2 SNEGSKA (reference sequence). Trimming cost V 4 bases and J 5 bases, with 16 bases left between them. CDR3 in DNA: TGCAGTGCTATCCCCCAGGGGCTCGGAGATACGCAGTATTTT. This translates into CSAIPQGLGDTQYF.

This clonotype was seen a handful of times. The rearrangement links TRBV7-2 to TRBJ1-2; 8 bases map to TRBD1. The V and J ends lost 3 bases and 5 bases, in that order; junction bases with no gene match: 17. CDR1 SGHTA and CDR2 FQGNSA come from the germline V gene. This CDR3 is built from 18 residues. The CDR3 DNA reads as TGTGCCAGCAGCTTCCCGATTTACTACGGACAGGGCCGTTATGGCTACACCTTC. This codes for CASSFPIYYGQGRYGYTF.